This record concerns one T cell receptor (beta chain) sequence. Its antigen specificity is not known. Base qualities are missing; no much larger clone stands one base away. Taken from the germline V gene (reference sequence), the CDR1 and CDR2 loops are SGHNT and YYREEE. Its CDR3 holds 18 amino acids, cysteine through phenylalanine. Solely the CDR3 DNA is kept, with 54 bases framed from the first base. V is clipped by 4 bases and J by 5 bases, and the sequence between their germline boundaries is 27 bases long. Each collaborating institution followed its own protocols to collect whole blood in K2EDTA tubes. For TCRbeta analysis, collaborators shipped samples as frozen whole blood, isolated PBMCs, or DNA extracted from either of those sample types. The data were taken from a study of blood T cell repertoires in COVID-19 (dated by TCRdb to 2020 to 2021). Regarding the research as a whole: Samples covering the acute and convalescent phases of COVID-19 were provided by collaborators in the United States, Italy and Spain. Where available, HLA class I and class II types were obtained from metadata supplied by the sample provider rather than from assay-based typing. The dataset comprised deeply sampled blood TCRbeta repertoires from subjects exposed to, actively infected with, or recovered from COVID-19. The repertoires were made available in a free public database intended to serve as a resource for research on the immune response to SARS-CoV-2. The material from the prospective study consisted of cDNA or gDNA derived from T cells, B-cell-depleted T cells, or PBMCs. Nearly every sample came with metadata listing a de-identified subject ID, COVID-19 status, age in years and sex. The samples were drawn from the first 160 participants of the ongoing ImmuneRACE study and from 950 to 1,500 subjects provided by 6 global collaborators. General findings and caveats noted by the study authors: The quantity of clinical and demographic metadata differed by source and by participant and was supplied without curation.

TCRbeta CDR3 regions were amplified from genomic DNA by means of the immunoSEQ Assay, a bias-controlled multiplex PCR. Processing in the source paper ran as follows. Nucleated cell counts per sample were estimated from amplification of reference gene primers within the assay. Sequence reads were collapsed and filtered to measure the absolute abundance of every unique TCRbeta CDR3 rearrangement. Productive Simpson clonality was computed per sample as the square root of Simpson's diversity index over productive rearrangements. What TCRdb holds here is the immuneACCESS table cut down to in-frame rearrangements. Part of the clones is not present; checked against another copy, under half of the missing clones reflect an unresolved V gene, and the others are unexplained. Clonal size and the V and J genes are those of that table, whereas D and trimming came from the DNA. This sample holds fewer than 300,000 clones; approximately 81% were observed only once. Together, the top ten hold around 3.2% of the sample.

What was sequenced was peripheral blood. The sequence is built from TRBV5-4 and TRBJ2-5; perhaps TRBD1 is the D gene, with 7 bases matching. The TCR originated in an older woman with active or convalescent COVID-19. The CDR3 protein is CASSPLRGGSTGEETQYF. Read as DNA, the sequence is TGTGCCAGCAGCCCCTTACGAGGAGGGTCAACAGGGGAGGAGACCCAGTACTTC.